This T cell receptor (beta chain) was identified in a study of T cell responses to AZD1222 COVID-19 vaccine. Study background: Samples with a second dose at about 4 or about 12 weeks were pooled together. Points from the study as a whole: In the spike-specific TCR repertoire, nearly half reportedly target unmutated variant regions. Spike-specific TCR breadth and depth were elevated following two AZD1222 doses. The study sampled repertoires only after the peak T cell response.

Assay: immunoSEQ multiplex PCR; the TCRdb copy retains only in-frame clones and omits some. The sample lists approximately 190,000 clones, approximately 91% occurring once. About this clone itself: Its specificity is not known.

Germline V gives CDR1 SQVTM, CDR2 ANQGSEA. This CDR3 comprises 14 residues. The J segment lost 9 bases and the V segment lost 5 bases, leaving 8 bases of the junction unmatched. V is TRBV29-1 and J is TRBJ1-6; TRBD1 agrees at 9 bases. The sequencing used peripheral blood, collected on day 0 of AZD1222 vaccination. The clonotype comes from an adult in good health. CDR3 region: CSVSRDRDGSPLHF. For the CDR3, the DNA is TGCAGCGTTTCCCGGGACAGGGACGGTTCACCCCTCCACTTT.